This TCR beta chain came from a study of blood T cell repertoires in COVID-19. Study-wide context: The origin of the acute and convalescent COVID-19 samples was the United States, Italy and Spain.

In the original analysis: Estimated nucleated cell counts came from reference gene primer amplification. Repertoires were generated with immunoSEQ multiplex PCR, while TCRdb's copy carries only in-frame clones and drops some. V, J and clone size were drawn from that table, and D and trimming were deduced from the DNA. The sample carries approximately 150,000 clones, 90% to 95% recorded once. This clone came up a few times. V was shortened by 4 bases and J by 7 bases, with 15 bases between the two germline ends. This CDR3 region has 15 residues. The germline V gene has CDR1 SGDLS and CDR2 YYNGEE. This TCR came from a woman aged 60-75 years with COVID-19, enrolled during active disease. The sequenced sample consisted of peripheral blood. The genes are TRBV9 and TRBJ1-6, with D tentatively TRBD1 (5 bases). CDR3 sequence (DNA): TGTGCCAGCAGCCCAGGGCAGGGTGCCAATTCACCCCTCCACTTT. Translation gives CASSPGQGANSPLHF.